This TCR beta chain was observed in a study of identical twins. Study conclusions and caveats: Out-of-frame beta chain sequences displayed weaker excess sharing between twins. Cord blood's abundant beta clonotypes had fewer insertions, unlike memory repertoires. Twin-shared out-of-frame alpha sequences showed excess low generation probability.

Germline V gene lookup returns CDR1 LGHDT and CDR2 YNNKEL (reference sequence). The CDR3 has 15 residues. Trimming left V 0 bases short and J 8 bases short, with 14 bases between. Template switching, a step in the protocol, added a universal primer site, and cDNA carried unique molecular identifiers. TCRdb passed the 5' RACE reads through MiXCR, listing each CDR3 protein once. The table has a few hundred thousand distinct CDR3 sequences, about 8.3% seen once. The table lists this clonotype with many counts. Its cognate antigen is unknown. This sample also belongs to another study, concerning yellow fever vaccine responses in identical twins.

The rearrangement links TRBV3-1 to TRBJ2-1, with a tentative D call TRBD2 (6 bases). The sequencing input was CD8+ T cells sorted from blood. The source of this sequence is a woman aged 18-29 years in good health. Here the CDR3 DNA reads TGTGCCAGCAGCCAAGATCCGGGGCGGAGGGATGAGCAGTTCTTC. Translated, it gives CASSQDPGRRDEQFF.